The 27 T cell receptor beta chains listed next were all sequenced from one sample in a study of CD8+ T cells in alopecia areata. Sequencing relied on a cDNA template that was reverse transcribed from extracted RNA. Profiled with immunoSEQ multiplex PCR; TCRdb holds only in-frame clones, not every one. The top ten clones hold roughly 17% of a sample with about 87,000 clones, 60% to 80% of them seen once. The treatment is: oral pan-JAK inhibitor, 5-10 mg twice daily. The sequencing used CD8+ T cells sorted from blood, collected at roughly week 45, from a patient treated with tofacitinib. These receptor sequences come from a human donor with alopecia areata.

This chain joins TRBV29-1 and TRBJ2-2; D call uncertain. The germline CDR1 and CDR2 sequences are SQVTM and ANQGSEA. There are 11 residues in the CDR3. V was pared by 4 bases and J by 3 bases, with 3 bases between. For the CDR3, the DNA is TGCAGCGTTGGGGACACCGGGGAGCTGTTTTTT. This gives the protein CSVGDTGELFF.

The rearrangement joins TRBV29-1 to TRBJ2-2; no reliable D call. The CDR3 loop spans 14 amino acids. Per the germline V gene, CDR1 is SQVTM and CDR2 is ANQGSEA. V lost 1 base and J 0 bases, leaving 6 bases between the germline ends. CDR3 DNA sequence: TGCAGCGTTGAAGTTTTCTCGAACACCGGGGAGCTGTTTTTT. Its translation is CSVEVFSNTGELFF.

This clone has just a few counts. The chain carries TRBV7-9 and TRBJ1-1, with no clear D. The V and J ends lost 5 bases and 3 bases respectively, with 4 bases between them. The CDR3 is 11 amino acids. CDR1 is SEHNR and CDR2 is FQNEAQ in the germline V gene (reference sequence). CDR3 bases: TGTGCCAGCAGCCAAGACACTGAAGCTTTCTTT. It specifies CASSQDTEAFF. Looking up the rest from reference TRBV7-9 and TRBJ1-1 gives the full variable domain: DTGVSQNPRHKITKRGQNVTFRCDPISEHNRLYWYRQTLGQGPEFLTYFQNEAQLEKSRLLSDRFSAERPKGSFSTLEIQRTEQGDSAMYLCASSQDTEAFFGQGTRLTVV.

The J gene is TRBJ2-1, the V gene TRBV5-1; TRBD2 matches at 12 bases. Losses at the gene ends were 4 bases for V and 4 bases for J; bases not matched to a gene: 3. Germline CDR1 is SGHRS and CDR2 is YFSETQ. This CDR3 comprises 15 residues. This chain's CDR3 is CASSTSGGQYNEQFF. The CDR3 nucleotides read TGCGCCAGCAGCACTAGCGGGGGGCAATACAATGAGCAGTTCTTC.

The chain joins TRBV30 to TRBJ1-2; D unclear. Germline assignment: CDR1 GTSNPN and CDR2 SVGIG (reference sequence). This CDR3 region has 14 residues. Trimming removed 3 bases at V and 5 bases at J, with 16 bases between. DNA of the CDR3: TGTGCCTGGAGCCTCCCCGAGATAAGATATGGCTACACCTTC. It translates to CAWSLPEIRYGYTF.

DNA of the CDR3: TGCGCCAGCAGCTTGAGGGGGACTGAAGCTTTCTTT. It specifies CASSLRGTEAFF. The gene calls are TRBV5-1 and TRBJ1-1, with D possibly being TRBD1 (6 bases). The V end was cut by 1 base, the J end by 5 bases, with 6 bases between. The germline V gene encodes CDR1 SGHRS and CDR2 YFSETQ. CDR3 length: 12 amino acids.

J is TRBJ1-3 and V is TRBV29-1, with 7 bases matching TRBD1. The CDR3 contains 16 residues. CDR1 is SQVTM, CDR2 ANQGSEA, per germline. V gave up 4 bases and J gave up 1 base; unmatched junction bases: 10. The CDR3 sequence is CSVVGGARGSGNTIYF. For the CDR3, the DNA is TGCAGCGTTGTAGGGGGCGCGAGGGGATCTGGAAACACCATATATTTT.

The chain uses TRBV10-3 and TRBJ2-3; D remains unclear. CDR1 is ENHRY and CDR2 is SYGVKD in the germline V gene. CDR3 length equals 14 residues. V lost 0 bases to trimming and J lost 6 bases, with 10 bases between them. CDR3 in amino acids: CAISESLMSDTQYF. DNA for the CDR3: TGTGCCATCAGTGAGTCCCTAATGAGTGATACGCAGTATTTT.

The J gene is TRBJ2-7, the V gene TRBV5-6; possible D gene TRBD1, 6 bases. The CDR3 extends over 16 amino acids. V shed 3 bases and J shed 2 bases, with 18 bases lying between them. Germline V gene sequence: CDR1 SGHDT, CDR2 YYEEEE. The CDR3 region has the DNA TGTGCCAGCAGCTCAGGGGCAGAAGGGTTTACCTACGAGCAGTACTTC. It is translated as CASSSGAEGFTYEQYF. Combining the CDR3 with reference TRBV5-6 and TRBJ2-7 gives the whole variable domain DAGVTQSPTHLIKTRGQQVTLRCSPKSGHDTVSWYQQALGQGPQFIFQYYEEEERQRGNFPDRFSGHQFPNYSSELNVNALLLGDSALYLCASSSGAEGFTYEQYFGPGTRLTVT.

The CDR3 loop is CSAMGDTSYEQYF. The CDR3 DNA sequence: TGCAGCGCCATGGGGGATACATCCTACGAGCAGTACTTC. The chain combines TRBV29-1 with TRBJ2-7; TRBD1 or TRBD2 may be the D gene (5 bases each). The V end lost 7 bases, the J end lost 1 base, and 14 bases lay between the germline ends. CDR1 is SQVTM and CDR2 is ANQGSEA in the germline V gene. This CDR3 has 13 amino acids.

In its sample, this clone was seen a few times. The chain uses TRBV29-1 and TRBJ1-2, with D perhaps TRBD1 (6 bases). The CDR3 covers 15 residues. CDR1 and CDR2 (germline): SQVTM, ANQGSEA. V was pared by 6 bases and J by 0 bases, with 17 bases between. The CDR3 DNA reads TGCAGCGTCGCAGGCGGACAGCGGGCTAACTATGGCTACACCTTC. Its translation: CSVAGGQRANYGYTF.

This clone has just a few counts. The chain is built from TRBV29-1 and TRBJ2-7; D is perhaps TRBD2 (5 bases). The V and J ends lost 6 bases and 1 base respectively, with 19 bases between them. There are 15 residues in the CDR3. The V gene's germline CDR1 is SQVTM and CDR2 ANQGSEA. The CDR3 DNA follows: TGCAGCGTAAGGCGTCGGGAAAAGAGGTCCTACGAGCAGTACTTC. Residues: CSVRRREKRSYEQYF.

This clone has just a few counts. This sequence joins TRBV5-1 and TRBJ1-4; no firm D call. Trimming left V 0 bases short and J 5 bases short, with 11 bases between. CDR1 is SGHRS and CDR2 is YFSETQ in the germline V gene. This CDR3 has 15 residues. The CDR3 reads CASSLERRSNEKLFF. The DNA for the CDR3 is TGCGCCAGCAGCTTGGAACGCAGGTCCAATGAAAAACTGTTTTTT. Full variable domain (remainder filled in from reference TRBV5-1 and TRBJ1-4): KAGVTQTPRYLIKTRGQQVTLSCSPISGHRSVSWYQQTPGQGLQFLFEYFSETQRNKGNFPGRFSGRQFSNSRSEMNVSTLELGDSALYLCASSLERRSNEKLFFGSGTQLSVL.

This clone has more than one count but fewer than ten. The V gene is TRBV5-1, the J gene TRBJ2-7, with D hard to call. This CDR3 has 16 amino acids. Trimming took off 5 bases at V and 3 bases at J, with 21 bases between the two ends. Germline V gene data show CDR1 as SGHRS and CDR2 as YFSETQ. The CDR3 region has the DNA TGCGCCAGCAGTCCTGAGTCCGGCCGTGGACGCTACGAGCAGTACTTC. This encodes CASSPESGRGRYEQYF.

The genes are TRBV30 and TRBJ2-7; maybe TRBD1 (5 bases). Looked up from germline, CDR1 is GTSNPN and CDR2 is SVGIG (reference sequence). The CDR3 contains 13 residues. V dropped 2 bases and J dropped 5 bases, with 13 bases sitting between them. Here the CDR3 reads CAWSQGYVNEQYF. The CDR3 nucleotides are TGTGCCTGGAGTCAGGGTTATGTCAACGAGCAGTACTTC.

The CDR3 coding sequence is TGTGCCAGCAGCCCCGGGACAGGCAGTGGCTACACCTTC. Protein: CASSPGTGSGYTF. The chain combines TRBV7-9 with TRBJ1-2; 8 bases map to TRBD1. Looked up from germline, CDR1 is SEHNR and CDR2 is FQNEAQ (reference sequence). The V and J ends lost 5 bases and 7 bases, in that order; junction bases with no gene match: 6. This CDR3 is 13 amino acids long.

The rearrangement uses TRBV6-1 and TRBJ1-5; D is unresolved. The V end lost 7 bases, the J end lost 7 bases, and 20 bases lay between the germline ends. The CDR3 extends over 15 amino acids. Germline values: CDR1 MNHNS, CDR2 SASEGT. The CDR3 protein is CASTLRVQVGQPQHF. DNA of the CDR3: TGTGCCAGCACCCTAAGAGTGCAGGTGGGCCAGCCCCAGCATTTT.

This rearrangement joins TRBV7-2 to TRBJ2-1; D gene ambiguous. Trimming pared 0 bases from V and 4 bases from J, leaving 4 bases between. The germline gives CDR1 SGHTA, CDR2 FQGNSA. The CDR3 is 13 amino acids. CDR3 in DNA: TGTGCCAGCAGCTTAGCCTTATACAATGAGCAGTTCTTC. Its translation is CASSLALYNEQFF. The entire variable domain, with the rest obtained from reference TRBV7-2 and TRBJ2-1, is as follows: GAGVSQSPSNKVTEKGKDVELRCDPISGHTALYWYRQSLGQGLEFLIYFQGNSAPDKSGLPSDRFSAERTGGSVSTLTIQRTQQEDSAVYLCASSLALYNEQFFGPGTRLTVL.

This clone was seen a few times. V is TRBV29-1 and J is TRBJ2-3; 8 bases are a match to TRBD2. The germline V gene encodes CDR1 SQVTM and CDR2 ANQGSEA. Trimming removed 6 bases from V and 4 bases from J; junction bases left unmatched: 6. The CDR3 loop spans 13 amino acids. CDR3 coding DNA: TGCAGCGTGACGGGGGGGCGAGCAGATACGCAGTATTTT. The encoded protein is CSVTGGRADTQYF.

This clone was counted a few times. The V and J genes are TRBV9 and TRBJ1-2, with D possibly matching TRBD1 (5 bases). From germline, CDR1 is SGDLS and CDR2 YYNGEE. CDR3 length: 15 residues. Between the trimmed V and J ends, which lost 2 bases and 8 bases, there was a span of 19 bases. The CDR3 bases are TGTGCCAGCAGCGTTACCGGGACGGCGAGTACCGGCTACACCTTC. This translates into CASSVTGTASTGYTF.

The chain employs TRBV29-1 and TRBJ1-1; D is possibly TRBD1 (5 bases). Germline values: CDR1 SQVTM, CDR2 ANQGSEA. CDR3 length: 14 residues. V was cut by 5 bases and J by 4 bases, with 17 bases left in between. The CDR3 nucleotides are TGCAGCGTTCACGCGGAGGGGCTGAGCACTGAAGCTTTCTTT. Translation gives CSVHAEGLSTEAFF.

This clone was picked up one time. V gene TRBV11-2 combines with J gene TRBJ2-1, with D tentatively TRBD2 (7 bases). Trimming removed 1 base from V and 9 bases from J, with 13 bases in between. The CDR3 spans 14 residues. Germline CDR1 and CDR2: SGHAT and FQNNGV. The CDR3 spells CASSLVGGGVEQFF. CDR3 bases: TGTGCCAGCAGCTTAGTAGGAGGGGGGGTTGAGCAGTTCTTC. The full variable domain, rest sourced from reference TRBV11-2 and TRBJ2-1, is EAGVAQSPRYKIIEKRQSVAFWCNPISGHATLYWYQQILGQGPKLLIQFQNNGVVDDSQLPKDRFSAERLKGVDSTLKIQPAKLEDSAVYLCASSLVGGGVEQFFGPGTRLTVL.

The chain couples TRBV7-8 to TRBJ2-3, with unresolved D. V was pared by 3 bases and J by 2 bases, with 9 bases between. CDR1 SGHVS and CDR2 FQNEAQ come from the germline V gene. The CDR3 sequence is 14 residues long. Here the CDR3 reads CASSFAGNTDTQYF. The CDR3 DNA follows: TGTGCCAGCAGCTTTGCAGGAAACACAGATACGCAGTATTTT.

This clone showed up just once. The chain has TRBV7-2 and TRBJ2-3, with D uncertain. The CDR3 runs to 14 residues. Germline CDR1 SGHTA, CDR2 FQGNSA. Trimming shortened V by 1 base and J by 6 bases, and 11 bases separated the two germline ends. CDR3: CASSLERSRDTQYF. CDR3 in DNA: TGTGCCAGCAGCTTAGAGAGGTCTAGGGATACGCAGTATTTT.

This chain joins TRBV11-2 and TRBJ1-4; D is uncertain. There are 15 residues in the CDR3. Trimming left V 0 bases short and J 2 bases short, with 7 bases between. CDR1 SGHAT and CDR2 FQNNGV come from the germline V gene. The DNA for the CDR3 is TGTGCCAGCAGCTTAGAAGTCGGTACTAATGAAAAACTGTTTTTT. Translated, it gives CASSLEVGTNEKLFF.

CDR3 sequence reads: CASSLSSVNYEQYF. The CDR3 DNA reads as TGTGCCAGCAGCTTGAGTAGCGTCAACTACGAGCAGTACTTC. This chain uses TRBV5-6 with TRBJ2-7; D may be TRBD2 (5 bases). This CDR3 comprises 14 residues. V was clipped by 1 base and J by 3 bases, with 11 bases between them. Germline lookup yields CDR1 SGHDT and CDR2 YYEEEE.

The chain links TRBV7-9 to TRBJ1-1, with TRBD1 matching over 10 bases. V dropped 2 bases and J dropped 1; count of bases not matched to a gene: 7. Germline loops: CDR1 SEHNR, CDR2 FQNEAQ (reference sequence). The length of the CDR3 is 17 residues. CDR3 in DNA: TGTGCCAGCAGCTTATCGACAGGGGGCATTGAGAACACTGAAGCTTTCTTT. Translation gives CASSLSTGGIENTEAFF.